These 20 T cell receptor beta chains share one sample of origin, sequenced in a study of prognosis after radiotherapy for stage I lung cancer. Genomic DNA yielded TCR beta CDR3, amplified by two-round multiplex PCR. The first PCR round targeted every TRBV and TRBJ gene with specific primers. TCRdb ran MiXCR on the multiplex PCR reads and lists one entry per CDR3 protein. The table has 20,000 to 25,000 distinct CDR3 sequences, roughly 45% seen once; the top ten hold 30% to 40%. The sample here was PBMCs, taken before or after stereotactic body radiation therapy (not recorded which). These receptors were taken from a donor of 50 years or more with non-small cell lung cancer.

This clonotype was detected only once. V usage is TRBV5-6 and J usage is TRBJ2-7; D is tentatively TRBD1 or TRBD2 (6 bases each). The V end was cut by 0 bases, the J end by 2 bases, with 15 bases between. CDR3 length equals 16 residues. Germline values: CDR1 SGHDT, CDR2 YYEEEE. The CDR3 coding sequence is TGTGCCAGCAGCTTGGAGGGGGGCTTTGGGACCTACGAGCAGTACTTC. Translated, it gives CASSLEGGFGTYEQYF.

The CDR3 region has the DNA TGTGCCACCAGTGATCCCCTTAGGGGGGGGGGAGCAGATACGCAGTATTTT. Residues: CATSDPLRGGGADTQYF. The chain has TRBV24-1 and TRBJ2-3, with D maybe TRBD2 (7 bases). Per the germline V gene, CDR1 is KGHDR and CDR2 is SFDVKD. The V end lost 3 bases, the J end lost 4 bases, and 19 bases lay between the germline ends. The CDR3 sequence is 17 residues long.

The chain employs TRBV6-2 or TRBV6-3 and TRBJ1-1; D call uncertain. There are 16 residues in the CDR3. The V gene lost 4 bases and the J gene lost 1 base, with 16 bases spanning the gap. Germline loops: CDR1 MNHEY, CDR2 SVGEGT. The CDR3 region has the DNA TGTGCCAGCAGTTTAATCCCCCGGGGTCCGAACACTGAAGCTTTCTTT. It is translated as CASSLIPRGPNTEAFF.

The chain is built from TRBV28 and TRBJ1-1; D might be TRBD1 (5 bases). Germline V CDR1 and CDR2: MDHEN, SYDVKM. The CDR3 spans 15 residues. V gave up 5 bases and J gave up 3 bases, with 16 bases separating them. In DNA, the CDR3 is TGTGCCAGCAGTACTCCGACAGTCATGGACACTGAAGCTTTCTTT. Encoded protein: CASSTPTVMDTEAFF.

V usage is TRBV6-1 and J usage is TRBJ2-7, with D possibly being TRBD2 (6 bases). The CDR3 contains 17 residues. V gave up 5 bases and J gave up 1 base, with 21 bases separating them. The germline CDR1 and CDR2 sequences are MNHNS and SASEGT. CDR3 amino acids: CASSNLSSSDWSYEQYF. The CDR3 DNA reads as TGTGCCAGCAGTAACCTATCCTCTAGCGATTGGTCCTACGAGCAGTACTTC.

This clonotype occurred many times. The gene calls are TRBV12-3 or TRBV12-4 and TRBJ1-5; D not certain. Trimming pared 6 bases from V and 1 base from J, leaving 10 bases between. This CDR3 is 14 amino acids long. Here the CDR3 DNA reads TGTGCCAGCAGCCGACTGGAAAGCAATCAGCCCCAGCATTTT. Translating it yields CASSRLESNQPQHF.

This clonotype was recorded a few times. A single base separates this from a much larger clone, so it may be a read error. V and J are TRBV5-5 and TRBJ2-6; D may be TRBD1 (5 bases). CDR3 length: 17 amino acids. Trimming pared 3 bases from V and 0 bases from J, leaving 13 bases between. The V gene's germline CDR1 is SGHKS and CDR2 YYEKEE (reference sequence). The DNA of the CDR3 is TGTGCCAGCAGCTGGGGCAGCTGCCGCTCTGGGGCCAACGTCCTGACTTTC. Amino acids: CASSWGSCRSGANVLTF. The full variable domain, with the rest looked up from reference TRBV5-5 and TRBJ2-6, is DAGVTQSPTHLIKTRGQQVTLRCSPISGHKSVSWYQQVLGQGPQFIFQYYEKEERGRGNFPDRFSARQFPNYSSELNVNALLLGDSALYLCASSWGSCRSGANVLTFGAGSRLTVL.

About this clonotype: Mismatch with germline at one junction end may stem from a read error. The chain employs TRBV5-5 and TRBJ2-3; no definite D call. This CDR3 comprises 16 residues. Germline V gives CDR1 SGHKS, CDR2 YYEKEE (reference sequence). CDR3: CDSSLSWGIGSDTQYF. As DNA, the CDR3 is TGTGACAGCAGCTTGTCGTGGGGAATAGGGTCAGATACGCAGTATTTT.

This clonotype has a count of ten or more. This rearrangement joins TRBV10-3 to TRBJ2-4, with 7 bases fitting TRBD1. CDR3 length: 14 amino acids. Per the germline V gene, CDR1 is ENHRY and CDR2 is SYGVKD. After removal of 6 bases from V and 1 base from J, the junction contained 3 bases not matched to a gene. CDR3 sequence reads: CAISSGQAKNIQYF. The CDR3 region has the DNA TGTGCCATCAGCTCGGGACAGGCCAAAAACATTCAGTACTTC.

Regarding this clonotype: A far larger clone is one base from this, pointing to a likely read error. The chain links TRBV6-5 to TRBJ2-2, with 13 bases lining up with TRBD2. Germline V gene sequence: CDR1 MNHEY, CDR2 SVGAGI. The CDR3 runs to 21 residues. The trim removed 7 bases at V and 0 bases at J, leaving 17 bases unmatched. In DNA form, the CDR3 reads TGTGCCAGCACGCTGCAACTCCCGGGACTAGCGGGGTCCACGAACACCGGGGAGCTGTTTTTT. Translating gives CASTLQLPGLAGSTNTGELFF.

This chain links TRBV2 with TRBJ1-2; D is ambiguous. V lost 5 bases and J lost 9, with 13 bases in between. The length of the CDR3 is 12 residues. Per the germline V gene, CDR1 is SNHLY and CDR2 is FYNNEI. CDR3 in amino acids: CASSSGGYSYTF. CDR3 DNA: TGTGCCAGCAGTTCGGGCGGATATAGCTACACCTTC.

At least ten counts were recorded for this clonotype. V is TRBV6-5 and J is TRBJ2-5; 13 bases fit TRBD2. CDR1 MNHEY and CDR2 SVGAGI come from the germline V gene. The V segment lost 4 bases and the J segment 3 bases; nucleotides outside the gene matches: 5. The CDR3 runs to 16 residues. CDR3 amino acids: CASSSTGTSGEETQYF. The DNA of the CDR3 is TGTGCCAGCAGTTCCACCGGGACTAGCGGGGAAGAGACCCAGTACTTC.

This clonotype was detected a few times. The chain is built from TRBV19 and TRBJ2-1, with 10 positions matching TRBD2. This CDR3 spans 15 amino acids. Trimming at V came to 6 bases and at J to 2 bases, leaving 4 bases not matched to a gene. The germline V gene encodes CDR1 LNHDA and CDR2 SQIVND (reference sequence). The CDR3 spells CASSGGTSAYNEQFF. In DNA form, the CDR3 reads TGTGCCAGTAGCGGCGGGACTAGCGCCTACAATGAGCAGTTCTTC. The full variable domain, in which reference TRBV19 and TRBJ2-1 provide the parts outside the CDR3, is DGGITQSPKYLFRKEGQNVTLSCEQNLNHDAMYWYRQDPGQGLRLIYYSQIVNDFQKGDIAEGYSVSREKKESFPLTVTSAQKNPTAFYLCASSGGTSAYNEQFFGPGTRLTVL.

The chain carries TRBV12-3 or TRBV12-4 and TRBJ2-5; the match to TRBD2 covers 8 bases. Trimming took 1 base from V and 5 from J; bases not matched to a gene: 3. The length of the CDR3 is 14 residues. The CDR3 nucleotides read TGTGCCAGCAGTTTAGTGGTAGCGGGGGAGACCCAGTACTTC. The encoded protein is CASSLVVAGETQYF.

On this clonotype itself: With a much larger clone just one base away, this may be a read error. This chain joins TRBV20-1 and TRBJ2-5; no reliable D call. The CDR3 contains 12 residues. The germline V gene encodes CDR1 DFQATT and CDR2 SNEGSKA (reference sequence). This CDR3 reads CSDRVSQETQYF. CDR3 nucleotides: TGCAGTGATAGAGTCTCTCAAGAGACCCAGTACTTC.

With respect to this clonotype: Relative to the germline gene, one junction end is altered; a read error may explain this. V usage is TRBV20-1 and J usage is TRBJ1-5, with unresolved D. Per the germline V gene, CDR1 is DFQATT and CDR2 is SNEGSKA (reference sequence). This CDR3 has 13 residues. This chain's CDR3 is CSALDGPNKPQHF. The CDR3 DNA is TGCAGTGCGTTAGACGGACCCAATAAGCCCCAGCATTTT.

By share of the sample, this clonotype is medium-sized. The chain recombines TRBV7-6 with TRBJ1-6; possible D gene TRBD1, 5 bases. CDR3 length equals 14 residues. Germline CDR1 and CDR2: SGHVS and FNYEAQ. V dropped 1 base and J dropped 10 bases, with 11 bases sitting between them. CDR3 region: CASSLGPGDSPLHF. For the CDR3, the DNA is TGTGCCAGCAGCTTAGGCCCCGGGGACTCACCCCTCCACTTT.

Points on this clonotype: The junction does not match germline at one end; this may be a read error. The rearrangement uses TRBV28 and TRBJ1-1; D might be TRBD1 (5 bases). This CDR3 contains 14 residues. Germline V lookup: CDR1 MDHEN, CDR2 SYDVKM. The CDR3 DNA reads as TGTGCCAGCAGTTTGGCCAGGGTGCGCACTGAAGCTTCCTTT. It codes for CASSLARVRTEASF.

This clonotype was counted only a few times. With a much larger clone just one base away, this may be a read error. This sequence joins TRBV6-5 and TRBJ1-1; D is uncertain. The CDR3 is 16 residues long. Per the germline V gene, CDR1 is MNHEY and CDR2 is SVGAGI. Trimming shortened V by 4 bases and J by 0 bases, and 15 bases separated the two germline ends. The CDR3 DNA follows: TGTGCCAGCAGTTCCATGGGCAGGTCAATGAACACTGAAGCTTTCTTT. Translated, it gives CASSSMGRSMNTEAFF.

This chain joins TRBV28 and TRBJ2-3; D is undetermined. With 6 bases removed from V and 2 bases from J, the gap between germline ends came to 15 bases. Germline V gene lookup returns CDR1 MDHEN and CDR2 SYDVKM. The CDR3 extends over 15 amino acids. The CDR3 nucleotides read TGTGCCAGCAGGGAGACTCCTAGTTTCACAGATACGCAGTATTTT. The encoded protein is CASRETPSFTDTQYF.